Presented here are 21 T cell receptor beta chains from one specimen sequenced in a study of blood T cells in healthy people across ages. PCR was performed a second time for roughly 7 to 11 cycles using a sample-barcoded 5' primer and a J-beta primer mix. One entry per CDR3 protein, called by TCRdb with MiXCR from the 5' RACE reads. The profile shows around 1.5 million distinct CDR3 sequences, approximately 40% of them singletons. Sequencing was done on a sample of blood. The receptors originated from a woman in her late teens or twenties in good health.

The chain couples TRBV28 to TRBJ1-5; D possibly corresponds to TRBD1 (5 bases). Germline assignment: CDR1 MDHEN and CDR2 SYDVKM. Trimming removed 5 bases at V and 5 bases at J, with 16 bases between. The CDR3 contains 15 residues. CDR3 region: CASSTIPGLYQPQHF. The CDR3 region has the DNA TGTGCCAGCAGTACAATTCCGGGACTATATCAGCCCCAGCATTTT.

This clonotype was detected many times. The CDR3 sequence is CASSQSSYNSPLHF. The CDR3 bases are TGTGCCAGCAGCCAGAGCTCCTATAATTCACCCCTCCACTTT. The chain combines TRBV12-3 or TRBV12-4 with TRBJ1-6, with D hard to call. Between the trimmed V and J ends, which lost 6 bases and 0 bases, there was a span of 6 bases. The CDR3 runs 14 residues.

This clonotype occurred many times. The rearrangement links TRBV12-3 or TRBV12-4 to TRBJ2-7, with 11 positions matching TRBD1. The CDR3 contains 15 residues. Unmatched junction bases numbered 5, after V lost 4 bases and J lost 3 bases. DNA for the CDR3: TGTGCCAGCAGTTGGACAGGGGGCGCTGGCTACGAGCAGTACTTC. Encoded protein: CASSWTGGAGYEQYF.

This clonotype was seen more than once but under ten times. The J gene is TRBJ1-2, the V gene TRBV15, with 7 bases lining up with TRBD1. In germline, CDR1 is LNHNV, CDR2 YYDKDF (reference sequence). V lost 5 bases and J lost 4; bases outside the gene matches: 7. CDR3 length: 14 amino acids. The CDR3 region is CATSPDRVFYGYTF. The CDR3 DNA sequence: TGTGCCACCAGCCCCGACAGGGTTTTCTATGGCTACACCTTC.

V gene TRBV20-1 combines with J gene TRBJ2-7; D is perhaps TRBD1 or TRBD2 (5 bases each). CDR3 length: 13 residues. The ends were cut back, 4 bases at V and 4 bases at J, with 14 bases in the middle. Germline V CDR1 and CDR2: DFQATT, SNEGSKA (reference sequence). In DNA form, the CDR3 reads TGCAGTGCTATATGGGGGATTAGTTACGAGCAGTACTTC. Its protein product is CSAIWGISYEQYF.

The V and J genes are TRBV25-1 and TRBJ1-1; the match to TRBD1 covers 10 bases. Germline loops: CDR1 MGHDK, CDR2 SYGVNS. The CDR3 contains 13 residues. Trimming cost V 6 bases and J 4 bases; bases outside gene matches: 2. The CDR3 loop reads CASRTGGVTEAFF. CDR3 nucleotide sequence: TGTGCCAGCAGGACAGGGGGCGTCACTGAAGCTTTCTTT.

CDR3 nucleotide sequence: TGTGCCAGCAGCTTAGAAGGGGGTAGCGGGACATCCTACGAGCAGTACTTC. Translating it yields CASSLEGGSGTSYEQYF. This rearrangement joins TRBV7-6 to TRBJ2-7, with 8 bases that match TRBD2. This CDR3 has 17 residues. The trim removed 1 base at V and 1 base at J, leaving 9 bases unmatched. Germline CDR1 reads SGHVS; CDR2 reads FNYEAQ.

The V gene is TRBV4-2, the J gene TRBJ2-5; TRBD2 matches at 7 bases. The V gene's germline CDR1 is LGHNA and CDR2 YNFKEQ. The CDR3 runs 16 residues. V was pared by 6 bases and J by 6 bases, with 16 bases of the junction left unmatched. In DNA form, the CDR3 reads TGTGCCAGCAGTTTGGGGGGGGACTGGGGAAGAAAGACCCAGTACTTC. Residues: CASSLGGDWGRKTQYF.

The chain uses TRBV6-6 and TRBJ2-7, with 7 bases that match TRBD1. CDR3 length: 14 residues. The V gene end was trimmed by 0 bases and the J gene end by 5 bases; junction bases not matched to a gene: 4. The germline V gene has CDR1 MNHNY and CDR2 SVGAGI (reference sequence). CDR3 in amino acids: CASSYSDRLDEQYF. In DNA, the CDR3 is TGTGCCAGCAGTTACTCGGACAGGCTCGACGAGCAGTACTTC.

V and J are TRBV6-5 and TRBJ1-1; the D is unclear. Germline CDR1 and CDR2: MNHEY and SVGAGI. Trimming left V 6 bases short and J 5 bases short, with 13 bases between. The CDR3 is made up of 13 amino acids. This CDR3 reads CASSPNSRTEAFF. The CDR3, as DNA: TGTGCCAGCAGCCCTAATTCAAGGACTGAAGCTTTCTTT.

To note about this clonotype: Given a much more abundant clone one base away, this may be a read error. The CDR3 DNA reads as TGTGCCAGCAGTATTACCGGGACAGGGGGCTACGAGCAGTACTTC. Its protein is CASSITGTGGYEQYF. The chain combines TRBV28 with TRBJ2-7; 11 positions agree with TRBD1. This CDR3 contains 15 residues. Germline CDR1 MDHEN, CDR2 SYDVKM. Unmatched junction bases numbered 6, after V lost 5 bases and J lost 3 bases.

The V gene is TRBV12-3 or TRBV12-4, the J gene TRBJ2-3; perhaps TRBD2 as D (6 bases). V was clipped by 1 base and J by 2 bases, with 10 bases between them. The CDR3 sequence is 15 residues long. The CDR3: CASSLGGVDTDTQYF. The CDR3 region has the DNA TGTGCCAGCAGTTTAGGCGGGGTCGACACAGATACGCAGTATTTT.

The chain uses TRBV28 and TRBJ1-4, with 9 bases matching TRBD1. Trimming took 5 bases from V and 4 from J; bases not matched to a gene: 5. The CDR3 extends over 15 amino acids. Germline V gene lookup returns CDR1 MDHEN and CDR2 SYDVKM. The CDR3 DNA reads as TGTGCCAGCAGTCGACAGGGGGGCTATAATGAAAAACTGTTTTTT. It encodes CASSRQGGYNEKLFF. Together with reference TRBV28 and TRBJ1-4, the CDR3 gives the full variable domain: DVKVTQSSRYLVKRTGEKVFLECVQDMDHENMFWYRQDPGLGLRLIYFSYDVKMKEKGDIPEGYSVSREKKERFSLILESASTNQTSMYLCASSRQGGYNEKLFFGSGTQLSVL.

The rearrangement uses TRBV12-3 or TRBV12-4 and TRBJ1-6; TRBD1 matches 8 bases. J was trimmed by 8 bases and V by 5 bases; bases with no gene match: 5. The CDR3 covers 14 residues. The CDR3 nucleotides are TGTGCCAGCAGTCGGACAGGGCAGTATTCACCCCTCCACTTT. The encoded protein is CASSRTGQYSPLHF.

For the CDR3, the DNA is TGTGCCAGCAGTTTAGAACCGGGGAGAAACTATGGCTACACCTTC. Translated, it gives CASSLEPGRNYGYTF. This chain links TRBV27 with TRBJ1-2, with D unclear. Germline V CDR1 and CDR2: MNHEY, SMNVEV (reference sequence). Trimming pared 2 bases from V and 2 bases from J, leaving 12 bases between. The length of the CDR3 is 15 residues.

CDR3 bases: TGTGCCGGCATCACTTTATACGCAGATACGCAGTATTTT. Translated, it gives CAGITLYADTQYF. V is TRBV7-9 and J is TRBJ2-3; D gene ambiguous. The CDR3 runs 13 residues. The ends were cut back, 11 bases at V and 4 bases at J, with 16 bases in the middle. Germline V gene lookup returns CDR1 SEHNR and CDR2 FQNEAQ (reference sequence).

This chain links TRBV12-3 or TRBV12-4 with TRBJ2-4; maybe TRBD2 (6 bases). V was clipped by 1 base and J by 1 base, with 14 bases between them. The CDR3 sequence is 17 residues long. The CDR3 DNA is TGTGCCAGCAGTTTAGGGGGAGGAGGGTCGGCCAAAAACATTCAGTACTTC. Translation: CASSLGGGGSAKNIQYF.

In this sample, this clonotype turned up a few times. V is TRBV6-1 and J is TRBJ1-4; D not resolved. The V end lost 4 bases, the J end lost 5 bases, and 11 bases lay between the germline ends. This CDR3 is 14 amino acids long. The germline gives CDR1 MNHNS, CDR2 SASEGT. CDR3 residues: CASSVDPGNEKLFF. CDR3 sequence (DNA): TGTGCCAGCAGTGTGGACCCGGGGAATGAAAAACTGTTTTTT.

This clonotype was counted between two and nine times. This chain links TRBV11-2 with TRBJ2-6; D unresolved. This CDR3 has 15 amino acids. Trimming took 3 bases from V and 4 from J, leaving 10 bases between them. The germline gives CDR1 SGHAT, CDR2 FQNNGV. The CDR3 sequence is CASSFFGRGANVLTF. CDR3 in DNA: TGTGCCAGCAGCTTTTTCGGAAGGGGGGCCAACGTCCTGACTTTC. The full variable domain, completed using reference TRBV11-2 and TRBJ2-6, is EAGVAQSPRYKIIEKRQSVAFWCNPISGHATLYWYQQILGQGPKLLIQFQNNGVVDDSQLPKDRFSAERLKGVDSTLKIQPAKLEDSAVYLCASSFFGRGANVLTFGAGSRLTVL.

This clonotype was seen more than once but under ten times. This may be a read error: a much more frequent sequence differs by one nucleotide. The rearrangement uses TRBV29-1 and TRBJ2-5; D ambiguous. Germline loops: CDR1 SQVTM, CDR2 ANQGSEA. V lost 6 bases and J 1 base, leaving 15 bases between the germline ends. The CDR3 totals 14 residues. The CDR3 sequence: CSVVRRDAQETQYF. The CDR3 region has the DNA TGCAGCGTCGTCAGACGAGACGCCCAAGAGACCCAGTACTTC.

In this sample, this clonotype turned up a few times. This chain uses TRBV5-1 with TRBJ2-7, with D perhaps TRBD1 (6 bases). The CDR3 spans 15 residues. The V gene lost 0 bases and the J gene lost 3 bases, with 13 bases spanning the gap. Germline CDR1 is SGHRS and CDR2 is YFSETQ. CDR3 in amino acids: CASSLERDTYYEQYF. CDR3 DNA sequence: TGCGCCAGCAGCTTGGAACGGGACACCTACTACGAGCAGTACTTC.